This entry concerns a single TCR beta chain. The antigen remains undetermined. The library protocol tagged individual cDNA molecules with unique molecular identifiers. A single record per CDR3 protein comes from TCRdb applying MiXCR to the 5' RACE reads. The repertoire holds approximately 100,000 distinct CDR3 sequences, 14% seen once, with 5% to 7.5% in the top ten. This specimen belongs to a study of early T cells in non-severe SARS-CoV-2 infection. Study details: With bulk RNA from unsorted whole blood as input, sequencing yielded unpaired chains.

Trimming cost V 6 bases and J 7 bases, with 22 bases left between them. Germline V CDR1 and CDR2: SGHAT, FQNNGV. This CDR3 has 15 residues. Whole-study findings and limits: Clonotype matching in VDJdb favored anti-spike CD8 responses and did not capture private and CD4 specificities.

The chain uses TRBV11-2 and TRBJ2-7, with a weak D call TRBD1 (6 bases). This TCR was sampled from an adult who was a healthcare worker with PCR-confirmed SARS-CoV-2 infection or an uninfected control (not recorded which). Input material: whole blood. The CDR3 sequence: CASSPSTGWVGEQYF. The DNA for the CDR3 is TGTGCCAGCAGTCCATCCACAGGGTGGGTCGGGGAGCAGTACTTC.